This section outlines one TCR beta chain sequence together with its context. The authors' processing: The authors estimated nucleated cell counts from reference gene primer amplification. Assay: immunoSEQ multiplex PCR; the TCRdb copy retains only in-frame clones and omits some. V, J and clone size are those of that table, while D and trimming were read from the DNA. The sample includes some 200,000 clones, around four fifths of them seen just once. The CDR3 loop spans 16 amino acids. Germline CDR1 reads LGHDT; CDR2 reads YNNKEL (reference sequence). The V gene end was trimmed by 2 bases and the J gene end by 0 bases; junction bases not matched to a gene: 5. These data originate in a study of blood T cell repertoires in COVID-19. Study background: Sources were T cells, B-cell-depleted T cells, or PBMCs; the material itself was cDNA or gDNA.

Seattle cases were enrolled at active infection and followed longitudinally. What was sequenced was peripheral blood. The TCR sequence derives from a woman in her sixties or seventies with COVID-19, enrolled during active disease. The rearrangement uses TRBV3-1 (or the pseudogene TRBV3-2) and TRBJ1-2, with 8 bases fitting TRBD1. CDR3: CASSQRTGRANYGYTF. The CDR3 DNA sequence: TGTGCCAGCAGCCAAAGGACAGGGAGAGCTAACTATGGCTACACCTTC.